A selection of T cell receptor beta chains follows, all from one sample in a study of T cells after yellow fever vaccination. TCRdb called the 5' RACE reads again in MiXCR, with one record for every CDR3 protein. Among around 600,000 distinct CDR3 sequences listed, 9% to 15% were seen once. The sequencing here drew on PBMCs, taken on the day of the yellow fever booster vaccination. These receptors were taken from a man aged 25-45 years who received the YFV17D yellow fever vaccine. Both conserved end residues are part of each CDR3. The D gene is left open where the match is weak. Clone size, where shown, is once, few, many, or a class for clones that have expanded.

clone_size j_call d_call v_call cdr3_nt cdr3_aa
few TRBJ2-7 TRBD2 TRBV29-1 TGCAGCGTCTGGGGAGGGGGGACTAGCGGGAGCCCCATAGACTACGAGCAGTACTTC CSVWGGGTSGSPIDYEQYF
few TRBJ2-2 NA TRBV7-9 TGTGCCAGCAGTCCACGTGCAGGGACTCAAACCGGGGAGCTGTTTTTT CASSPRAGTQTGELFF
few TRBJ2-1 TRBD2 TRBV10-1 TGCGCCAGCAGTGATCAGCGGGAGCCCTACAATGAGCAGTTCTTC CASSDQREPYNEQFF
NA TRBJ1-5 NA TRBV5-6 TGTGCCATCAGCCCCGGGCTTCGAGAGCCCCAGCATTTT CAISPGLREPQHF
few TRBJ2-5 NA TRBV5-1 TGCGCCAGCAGCTTGGCCGGGTATATAGAGACCCAGTACTTC CASSLAGYIETQYF
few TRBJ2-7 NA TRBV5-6 TGTGCCAGCAGCCGGCAAGGGGGATACAAGCAGTACTTC CASSRQGGYKQYF
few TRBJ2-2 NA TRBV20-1 TGCAGTGCTCGCCCGGGATCGAACACCGGGGAGCTGTTTTTT CSARPGSNTGELFF
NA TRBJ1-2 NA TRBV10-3 TGTGCCATCAGTCGTGATAGGGGCGGGACAAGTAATGGCTACACCTTC CAISRDRGGTSNGYTF
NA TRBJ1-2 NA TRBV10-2 TGCGCCAGCAACTCCGACAGGTTAGGGGAAGGCGGCTACACCTTC CASNSDRLGEGGYTF
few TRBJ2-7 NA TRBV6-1 TGTGCCAGCAGATCGGGGCAACCTCTTTACGAGCAGTACTTC CASRSGQPLYEQYF
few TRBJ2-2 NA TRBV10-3 TGTGCCATCAGTGACCGTGCCCGTTCGGAAGGGGAGCTGTTTTTT CAISDRARSEGELFF
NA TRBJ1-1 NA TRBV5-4 TGTGCCAGCAGCTCCCACGGGAACATGAACACTGAAGCTTTCTTT CASSSHGNMNTEAFF
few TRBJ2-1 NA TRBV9 TGTGCCAGCAGCGTAGGTAAACGGTACAATGAGCAGTTCTTC CASSVGKRYNEQFF
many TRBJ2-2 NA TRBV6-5 TGTGCCAGCAGTTACGGGGCGAACACCGGGGAGCTGTTTTTT CASSYGANTGELFF
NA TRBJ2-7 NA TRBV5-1 TGCGCCAGCAGCTCGGCAGACAGTAGATCTTCCTACGAGCAGTACTTC CASSSADSRSSYEQYF
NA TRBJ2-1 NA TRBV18 TGTGCCAGCTCACCATCTGAGCCAGGGTCCTACAATGAGCAGTTCTTC CASSPSEPGSYNEQFF
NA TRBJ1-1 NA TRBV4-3 TGCGCCAGCAGCCAAGGAGGGCTGATGGCTTTCTTT CASSQGGLMAFF
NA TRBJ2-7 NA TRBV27 TGTGCCAGCAGTTTATTGGGCGGCTACATCTCCGAGCAGTACTTC CASSLLGGYISEQYF
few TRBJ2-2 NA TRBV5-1 TGCGCCAGCAGCGCCGAGGGGTTGGCCGGGGAGCTGTTTTTT CASSAEGLAGELFF
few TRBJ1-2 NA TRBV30 TGTGCCTGGAGCGACCTTAAAAACTATGGCTACACCTTC CAWSDLKNYGYTF
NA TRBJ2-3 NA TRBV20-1 TGCAGTGCTAGATGGCCTTTAGGCGGGACCACAGATACGCAGTATTTT CSARWPLGGTTDTQYF
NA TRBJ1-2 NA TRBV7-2 TGTGCCAGCAGCTCCCCGCCGCCAATCTATGGCTACACCTTC CASSSPPPIYGYTF
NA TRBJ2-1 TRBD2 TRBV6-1 TGTGCCAGTACCGATTCCGGGGGACTAGCGGATAGCTCCTACAATGAGCAGTTCTTC CASTDSGGLADSSYNEQFF
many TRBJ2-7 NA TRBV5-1 TGCGCCAGCAGCTTGGACAGGGCCAACGAGCAGTACTTC CASSLDRANEQYF
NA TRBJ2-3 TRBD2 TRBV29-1 TGCAGCGTCGTACTAGCGGAAAGCACAGATACGCAGTATTTT CSVVLAESTDTQYF
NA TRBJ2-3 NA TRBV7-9 TGTGCCAGCAGCTTAGGGAGCGGGCATAAAGATACGCAGTATTTT CASSLGSGHKDTQYF
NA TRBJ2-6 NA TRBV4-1 TGCGCCAGCAGCCAAGAGGCGGGAAGCTCTGGGGCCAACGTCCTGACTTTC CASSQEAGSSGANVLTF
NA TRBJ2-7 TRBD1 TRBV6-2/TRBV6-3 TGTGCCAGCAGTCTCCGGGACAGGGCTCTCAAGCAGTACTTC CASSLRDRALKQYF
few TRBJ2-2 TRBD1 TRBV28 TGTGCCAGCAGCTCCCCACTCTCGACAGGGGTTTTGACCGGGGAGCTGTTTTTT CASSSPLSTGVLTGELFF
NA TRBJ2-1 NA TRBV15 TGTGCCACCAACCAACAGGGGGAGGGGTACAATGAGCAGTTCTTC CATNQQGEGYNEQFF
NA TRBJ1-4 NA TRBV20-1 TGCAGTGCTAGAGGGGGTGAGAAACTGTTTTTT CSARGGEKLFF
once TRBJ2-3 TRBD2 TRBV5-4 TGTGCCAGCAGCCCCCCTGGTAGCGGGAGGGCAGATACGCAGTATTTT CASSPPGSGRADTQYF
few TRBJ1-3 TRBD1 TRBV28 TGTGCCAGCTCAGGCCCGAGGACAGGGTCTTCTGGAAACACCATATATTTT CASSGPRTGSSGNTIYF
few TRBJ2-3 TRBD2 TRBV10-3 TGTGCCACCGGGAGGCCTTCGAACACAGATACGCAGTATTTT CATGRPSNTDTQYF
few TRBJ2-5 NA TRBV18 TGTGCCAGCTCACGTACTACAATAGAGACCCAGTACTTC CASSRTTIETQYF
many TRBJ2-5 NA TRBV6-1 TGTGCCAGCAGTCCGTGGGGCAGCCAAGAGACCCAGTACTTC CASSPWGSQETQYF
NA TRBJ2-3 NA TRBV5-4 TGTGCCAGCAGCCTCGGGCCAGGGGCTACAGATACGCAGTATTTT CASSLGPGATDTQYF
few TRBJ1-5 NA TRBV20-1 TGCAGTGCTAGCCCCGCCAATCAGCCCCAGCATTTT CSASPANQPQHF
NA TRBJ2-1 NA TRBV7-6 TGTGCCAGCAGCCCCCGACAGGTACATACCTACAATGAGCAGTTCTTC CASSPRQVHTYNEQFF
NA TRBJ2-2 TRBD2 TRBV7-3 TGTGCCAGCAGCCCGGGGACTAGCTTGGCCGGGGAGCTGTTTTTT CASSPGTSLAGELFF
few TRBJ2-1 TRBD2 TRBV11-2 TGTGCCACCTCAAGCGGGGACAATGAGCAGTTCTTC CATSSGDNEQFF
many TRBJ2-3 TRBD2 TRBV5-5 TGTGCCAGCAGCGGGGAGCCTAGCGGGTATGAGGAAGATACGCAGTATTTT CASSGEPSGYEEDTQYF
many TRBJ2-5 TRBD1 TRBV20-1 TGCAGTGCCAAAAATCCAGGGGGCGGACAGACCCAGTACTTC CSAKNPGGGQTQYF
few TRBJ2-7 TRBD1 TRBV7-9 TGTGCCAGCAGCTCTCCGAACAGGGGGAGCTACGAGCAGTACTTC CASSSPNRGSYEQYF
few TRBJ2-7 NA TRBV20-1 TGCAGTGCTAGACAAGCGGGTACCTACGAGCAGTACTTC CSARQAGTYEQYF
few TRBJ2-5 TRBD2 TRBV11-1 TGTGCCAGCAGCTTAGGCACTAGCGGGAGTAAAGGAAAAGAGACCCAGTACTTC CASSLGTSGSKGKETQYF
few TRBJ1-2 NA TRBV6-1 TGTGCCAGCAGCGGGGGGAACTTCTATGGCTACACCTTC CASSGGNFYGYTF
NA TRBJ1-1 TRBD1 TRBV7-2 TGTGCCAGCAGCACGGACAGGGGGTCTGAAGCTTTCTTT CASSTDRGSEAFF
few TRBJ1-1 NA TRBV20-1 TGCAGTGCTAGGATCCGAGGGAGAGGGGGCACTGAAGCTTTCTTT CSARIRGRGGTEAFF
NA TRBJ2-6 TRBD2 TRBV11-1 TGTGCCAGCAGAAGGACTAGCGGGAGGGCTTCCGGGGCCAACGTCCTGACTTTC CASRRTSGRASGANVLTF
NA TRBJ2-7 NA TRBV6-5 TGTGCCAGCAGCTCCGGACGGCAAACATACGAGCAGTACTTC CASSSGRQTYEQYF
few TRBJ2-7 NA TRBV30 TGTGCCTGGAGTGTACGAGCTGAGCAGTACTTC CAWSVRAEQYF
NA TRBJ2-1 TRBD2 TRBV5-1 TGCGCCAGCAGCTTGGCCCCGCTAGCGGGAGTTCCTGAGCAGTTCTTC CASSLAPLAGVPEQFF
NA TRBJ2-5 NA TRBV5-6 TGTGCCAGCAGCATGGGACTGGTCAAAGAGACCCAGTACTTC CASSMGLVKETQYF